Listed here is a single T cell receptor (beta chain). The sample belongs to a study of cytomegalovirus exposure and HLA in healthy donors. The PCR employed 60 Vbeta primers together with 13 Jbeta primers. Measured with immunoSEQ multiplex PCR; TCRdb has only the in-frame clones, and not every one. The top ten hold 1% to 1.5% of the sample, which has about 160,000 clones, roughly 80% seen once. Germline V gene sequence: CDR1 SGHNT, CDR2 YYREEE (reference sequence). V lost 0 bases, J lost 9 bases, and 4 bases lay in between. The length of the CDR3 is 12 residues. The clonotype comes from a man over 45 in good health and CMV-seropositive. Sequenced: PBMCs. J is TRBJ1-6 and V is TRBV5-4, with no clear D. This CDR3 is CASSLGGSPLHF. CDR3 nucleotides: TGTGCCAGCAGCTTGGGAGGTTCACCCCTCCACTTT.